The present T cell receptor (beta chain) was sequenced within a study of blood T cell repertoires in COVID-19 (TCRdb year 2020). With respect to the entire study: Samples covering the acute and convalescent phases of COVID-19 were provided by collaborators in the United States, Italy and Spain. The material from the prospective study consisted of cDNA or gDNA derived from T cells, B-cell-depleted T cells, or PBMCs. The dataset comprised deeply sampled blood TCRbeta repertoires from subjects exposed to, actively infected with, or recovered from COVID-19. The repertoires were released in a freely available public database meant as a resource for research on the immune response to SARS-CoV-2. The samples were drawn from two sources: the first 160 participants of the ongoing ImmuneRACE study, and 950 to 1,500 subjects contributed by 6 global collaborators. Sample metadata almost always included a de-identified subject ID, COVID-19 status, age in years and sex. HLA class I and class II types, where available, came from metadata supplied by the sample provider rather than from assay-based typing.

The collaborating institutions used their own protocols to collect whole blood in K2EDTA tubes. For TCRbeta analysis, collaborators shipped samples as frozen whole blood, isolated PBMCs, or DNA extracted from either of those sample types. This clone was detected once. Its antigen is still unknown. No base quality values were provided; no much bigger clone lies one nucleotide off. The immunoSEQ Assay, a bias-controlled multiplex PCR, was used to amplify TCRbeta CDR3 regions from genomic DNA. The source study handled its data this way. Nucleated cell counts per sample were estimated from amplification of reference gene primers within the assay. Sequence reads were collapsed and filtered to measure the absolute abundance of every unique TCRbeta CDR3 rearrangement. For each sample, productive Simpson clonality was calculated by taking the square root of Simpson's diversity index across productive rearrangements. The table was pulled from immuneACCESS by TCRdb, which kept in-frame rearrangements only. Such tables lose some clones; where checked, under half of the loss comes from unresolved V genes, and the rest has no known cause. That table supplies the V and J calls and clone size; D and trimming were determined from the DNA. The sample profile shows around 320,000 clones; about 82% of them were found once. About 7% of the sample goes to the ten largest clones.

What the study reported, not specific to this receptor: How much clinical and demographic metadata was included differed by source and by participant, and the metadata was provided uncurated.

The germline ends are 15 bases apart after V is trimmed by 0 bases and J by 7 bases. Looking up the germline V gene (reference sequence) yields CDR1 GTSNPN and CDR2 SVGIG. The CDR3 starts with the cysteine, ends with the phenylalanine, and has 14 residues. This entry keeps only the CDR3 DNA: 42 bases, framed from base 1. The sequencing sample was made of peripheral blood. This receptor was taken from a human donor in a cohort sampled during active COVID-19. The rearrangement combines TRBV30 with TRBJ1-2; the D segment could be TRBD1, given 5 matching bases. The CDR3 is CAWSVLRPQGGYTF. The DNA sequence reads TGTGCCTGGAGTGTACTCCGGCCTCAGGGTGGCTACACCTTC.